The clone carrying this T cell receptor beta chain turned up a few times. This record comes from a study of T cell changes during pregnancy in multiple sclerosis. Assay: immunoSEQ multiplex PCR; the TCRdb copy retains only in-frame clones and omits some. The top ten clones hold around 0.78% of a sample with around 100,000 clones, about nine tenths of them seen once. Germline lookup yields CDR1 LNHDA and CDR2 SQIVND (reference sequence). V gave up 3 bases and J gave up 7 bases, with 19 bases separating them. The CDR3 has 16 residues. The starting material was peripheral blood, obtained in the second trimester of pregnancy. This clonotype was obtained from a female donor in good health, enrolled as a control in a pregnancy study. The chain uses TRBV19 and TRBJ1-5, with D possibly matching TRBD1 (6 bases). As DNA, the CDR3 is TGTGCCAGTAGTATTCGACAGGAGTCTACTTGGCAGCCCCAGCATTTT. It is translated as CASSIRQESTWQPQHF.